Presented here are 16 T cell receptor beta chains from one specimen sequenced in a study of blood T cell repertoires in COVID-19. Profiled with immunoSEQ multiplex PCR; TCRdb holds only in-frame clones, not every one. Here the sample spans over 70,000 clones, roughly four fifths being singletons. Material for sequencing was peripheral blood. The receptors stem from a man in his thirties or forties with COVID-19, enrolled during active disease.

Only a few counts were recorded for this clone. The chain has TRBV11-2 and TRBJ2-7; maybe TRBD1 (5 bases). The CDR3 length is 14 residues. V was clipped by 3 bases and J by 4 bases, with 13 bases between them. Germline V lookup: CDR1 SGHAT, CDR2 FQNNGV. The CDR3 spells CASSFTGVGYEQYF. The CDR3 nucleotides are TGTGCCAGCAGCTTCACAGGAGTGGGATACGAGCAGTACTTC.

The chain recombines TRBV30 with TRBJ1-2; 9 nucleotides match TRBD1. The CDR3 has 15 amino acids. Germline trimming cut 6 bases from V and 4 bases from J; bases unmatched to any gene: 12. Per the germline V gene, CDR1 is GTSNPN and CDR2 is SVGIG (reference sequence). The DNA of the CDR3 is TGTGCCTGCCAGCCCGGGACAGGGATAAGCTATGGCTACACCTTC. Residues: CACQPGTGISYGYTF. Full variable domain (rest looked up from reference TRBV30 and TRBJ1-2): SQTIHQWPATLVQPVGSPLSLECTVEGTSNPNLYWYRQAAGRGLQLLFYSVGIGQISSEVPQNLSASRPQDRQFILSSKKLLLSDSGFYLCACQPGTGISYGYTFGSGTRLTVV.

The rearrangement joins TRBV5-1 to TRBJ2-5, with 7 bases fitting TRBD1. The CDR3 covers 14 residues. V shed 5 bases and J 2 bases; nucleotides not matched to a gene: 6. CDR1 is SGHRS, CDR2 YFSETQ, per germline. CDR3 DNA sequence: TGCGCCAGCAGGCCCACAGGGGTACAAGAGACCCAGTACTTC. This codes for CASRPTGVQETQYF. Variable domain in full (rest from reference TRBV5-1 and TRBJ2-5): KAGVTQTPRYLIKTRGQQVTLSCSPISGHRSVSWYQQTPGQGLQFLFEYFSETQRNKGNFPGRFSGRQFSNSRSEMNVSTLELGDSALYLCASRPTGVQETQYFGPGTRLLVL.

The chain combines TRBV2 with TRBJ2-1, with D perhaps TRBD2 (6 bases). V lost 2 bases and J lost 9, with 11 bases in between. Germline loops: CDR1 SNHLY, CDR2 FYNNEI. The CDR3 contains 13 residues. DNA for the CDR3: TGTGCCAGCAGTGAAAGCGGGCGGGTTGAGCAGTTCTTC. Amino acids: CASSESGRVEQFF.

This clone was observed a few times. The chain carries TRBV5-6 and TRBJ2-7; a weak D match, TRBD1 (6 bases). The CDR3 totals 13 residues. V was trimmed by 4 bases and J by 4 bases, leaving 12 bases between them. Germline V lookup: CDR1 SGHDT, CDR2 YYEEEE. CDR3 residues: CASSRQALYEQYF. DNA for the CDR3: TGTGCCAGCAGCCGACAGGCGCTATACGAGCAGTACTTC.

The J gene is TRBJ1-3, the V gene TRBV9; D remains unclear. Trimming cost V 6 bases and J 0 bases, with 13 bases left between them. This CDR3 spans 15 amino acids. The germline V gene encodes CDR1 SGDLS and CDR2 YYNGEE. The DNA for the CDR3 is TGTGCCAGCACCCCTGGGCAGTCCTCTGGAAACACCATATATTTT. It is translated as CASTPGQSSGNTIYF.

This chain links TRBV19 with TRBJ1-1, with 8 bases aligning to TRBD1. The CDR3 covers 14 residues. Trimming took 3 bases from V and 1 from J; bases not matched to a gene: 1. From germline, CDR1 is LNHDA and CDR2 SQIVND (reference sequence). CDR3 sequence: CASSIQGANTEAFF. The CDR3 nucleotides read TGTGCCAGTAGTATCCAGGGGGCGAACACTGAAGCTTTCTTT.

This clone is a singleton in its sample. The CDR3 sequence: CATSDRDSPHNEQFF. The CDR3 DNA sequence: TGTGCCACCAGTGACAGGGACAGTCCCCACAATGAGCAGTTCTTC. The chain is built from TRBV24-1 and TRBJ2-1; 7 bases line up with TRBD1. V lost 4 bases, J lost 5 bases, and 7 bases stayed unmatched. Per germline, CDR1 KGHDR and CDR2 SFDVKD. This CDR3 contains 15 residues.

CDR3 in DNA: TGTGCCAGCTCACCTGGACAGGGTTTCTCCTACGAGCAGTACTTC. Protein sequence: CASSPGQGFSYEQYF. The chain employs TRBV18 and TRBJ2-7, with TRBD1 matching 8 bases. The CDR3 length is 15 residues. Trimming removed 3 bases from V and 0 bases from J; junction bases left unmatched: 4. Germline-derived CDR1 and CDR2 are KGHSH and LQKENI.

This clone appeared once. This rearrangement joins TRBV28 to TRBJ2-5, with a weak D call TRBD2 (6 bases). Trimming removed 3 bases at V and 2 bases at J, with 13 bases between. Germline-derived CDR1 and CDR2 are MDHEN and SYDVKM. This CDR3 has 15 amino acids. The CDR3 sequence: CASSFLRAGQETQYF. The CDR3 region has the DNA TGTGCCAGCAGTTTTTTACGGGCGGGGCAAGAGACCCAGTACTTC.

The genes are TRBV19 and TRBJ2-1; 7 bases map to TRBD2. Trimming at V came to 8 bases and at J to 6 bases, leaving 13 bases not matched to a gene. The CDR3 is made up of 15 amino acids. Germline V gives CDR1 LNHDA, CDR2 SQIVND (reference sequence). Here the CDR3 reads CASGLGAGVLNEQFF. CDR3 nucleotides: TGTGCCAGTGGCCTCGGGGCGGGAGTTCTCAATGAGCAGTTCTTC.

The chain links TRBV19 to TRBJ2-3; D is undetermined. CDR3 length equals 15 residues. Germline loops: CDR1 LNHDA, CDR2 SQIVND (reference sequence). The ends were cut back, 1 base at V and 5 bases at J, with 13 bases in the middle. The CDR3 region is CASSIAETLRDTQYF. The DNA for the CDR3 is TGTGCCAGTAGTATAGCGGAGACCCTACGAGATACGCAGTATTTT.

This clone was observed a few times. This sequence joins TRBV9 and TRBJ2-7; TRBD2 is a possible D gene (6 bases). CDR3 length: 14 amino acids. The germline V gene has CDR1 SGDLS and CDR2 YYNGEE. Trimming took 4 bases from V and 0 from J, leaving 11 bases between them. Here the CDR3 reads CASSPWRGSYEQYF. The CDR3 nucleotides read TGTGCCAGCAGCCCATGGAGGGGCTCCTACGAGCAGTACTTC.

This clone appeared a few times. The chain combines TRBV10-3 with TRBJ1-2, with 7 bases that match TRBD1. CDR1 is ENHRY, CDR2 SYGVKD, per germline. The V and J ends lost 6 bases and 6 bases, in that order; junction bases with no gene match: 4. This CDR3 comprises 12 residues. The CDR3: CAISGTGDGYTF. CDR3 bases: TGTGCCATCAGCGGTACAGGGGATGGCTACACCTTC.

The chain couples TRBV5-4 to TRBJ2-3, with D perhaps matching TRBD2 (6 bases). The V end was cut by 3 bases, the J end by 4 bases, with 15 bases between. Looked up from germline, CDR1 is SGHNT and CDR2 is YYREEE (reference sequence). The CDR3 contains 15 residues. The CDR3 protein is CASSSRLGGADTQYF. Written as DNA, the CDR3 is TGTGCCAGCAGCTCCAGACTAGGTGGGGCAGATACGCAGTATTTT.

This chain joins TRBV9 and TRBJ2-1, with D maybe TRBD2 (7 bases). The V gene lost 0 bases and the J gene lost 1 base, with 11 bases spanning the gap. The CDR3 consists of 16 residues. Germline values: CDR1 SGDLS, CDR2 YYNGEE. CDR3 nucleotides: TGTGCCAGCAGCGTAGGGGGGGGCAGGTCCTACAATGAGCAGTTCTTC. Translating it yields CASSVGGGRSYNEQFF.